The TCR beta chain under discussion was sequenced for a study of Ad26.COV2.S vaccination and SARS-CoV-2 variants. Some clones are missing from TCRdb's copy, which holds only in-frame ones; the method was immunoSEQ multiplex PCR. The sample includes about 350,000 clones, 80% to 90% of them seen just once. This clone was seen many times. The germline V gene has CDR1 LGHNA and CDR2 YSLEER. V shed 3 bases, J shed 0 bases, and the junction held 15 bases outside the gene matches. CDR3 length: 20 amino acids. Treatment defined: around 19 received Ad26.COV2.S at low or high dose, single or two shots; several received placebo; per-sample allocation not given. Sampling happened 63 days after the first vaccine or placebo injection. It was an adult aged 18-55 years in Boston who was the donor.

The V gene is TRBV4-3, the J gene TRBJ1-3; 9 positions agree with TRBD1. The sequence was collected from a person aged 18-65 years who received the Ad26.COV2.S COVID-19 vaccine or a placebo. The sequencing used peripheral blood, collected in a trial of Ad26.COV2.S vaccine versus placebo. The CDR3 loop reads CASSQWAGTGFSSSGNTIYF. In nucleotides, the CDR3 is TGCGCCAGCAGCCAGTGGGCTGGGACAGGGTTTTCCAGCTCTGGAAACACCATATATTTT.